The clone carrying this T cell receptor (beta chain) came up once. This entry belongs to a study of blood T cell repertoires in COVID-19. As for the study in general: Whether acute or convalescent, the COVID-19 samples came from the United States, Italy and Spain.

Germline V lookup: CDR1 MNHEY, CDR2 SMNVEV (reference sequence). The CDR3 extends over 14 amino acids. V was pared by 5 bases and J by 11 bases, with 12 bases of the junction left unmatched. As handled by the study authors: Amplifying reference gene primers gave estimates of nucleated cell counts. The protocol was immunoSEQ multiplex PCR, while the TCRdb copy is restricted to in-frame clones and leaves out a portion. The DNA gave D and trimming, while V, J and clone size come from that table. This sample yields under 400,000 clones, of which around nine tenths are seen a single time; over 3.5% belongs to the top ten.

V gene TRBV27 combines with J gene TRBJ1-1; 9 bases line up with TRBD1. The sequence was obtained from a woman in her sixties or seventies with COVID-19, enrolled during active disease. Sequencing input: peripheral blood. CDR3 sequence reads: CASSRTLGQGNAFF. In DNA form, the CDR3 reads TGTGCCAGCAGTCGAACTCTCGGACAGGGGAATGCTTTCTTT.